One sample yielded the 22 T cell receptor beta chains listed below, sequenced in a study of T cells in Graves' hyperthyroidism and ophthalmopathy. Amplification of TCR beta CDR3 regions used RNA as the template. The study used the HTBI primer set for a first-round RT-PCR of the TCR CDR3. Using its own MiXCR run on the multiplex PCR reads, TCRdb lists one record per CDR3 protein. The sample includes hundreds of thousands of distinct CDR3 sequences, about 14% seen only once; the top ten take about an eighth. The sequencing input was blood. These TCRs come from a woman between 45 and 60 years old with Graves' ophthalmopathy.

At least ten counts were recorded for this clonotype. V usage is TRBV4-3 and J usage is TRBJ1-2; perhaps TRBD1 as D (6 bases). The CDR3 extends over 15 amino acids. Germline lookup yields CDR1 LGHNA and CDR2 YSLEER. Trimming cost V 1 base and J 3 bases, with 12 bases left between them. The CDR3 region is CASSQGPGEYYGYTF. DNA for the CDR3: TGCGCCAGCAGCCAAGGTCCAGGGGAATACTATGGCTACACCTTC.

This clonotype came up many times. V is TRBV12-3 or TRBV12-4 and J is TRBJ2-1, with 11 nucleotides matching TRBD1. Trimming took 7 bases from V and 8 from J; bases not matched to a gene: 7. The CDR3 has 14 residues. CDR3 protein: CASKFGQGAHEQFF. As DNA, the CDR3 is TGTGCCAGCAAATTTGGACAGGGGGCGCATGAGCAGTTCTTC.

The rearrangement joins TRBV20-1 to TRBJ2-7; 8 nucleotides agree with TRBD2. Unmatched junction bases numbered 11, after V lost 0 bases and J lost 7 bases. The germline gives CDR1 DFQATT, CDR2 SNEGSKA (reference sequence). This CDR3 is 15 amino acids long. This CDR3 is CSARDRAGAGGEQYF. The CDR3 DNA reads as TGCAGTGCTAGAGATCGAGCGGGAGCGGGCGGAGAGCAGTACTTC.

In its sample, this clonotype was seen a few times. The junction shows a germline mismatch at one end, possibly a read error. V usage is TRBV3-1 and J usage is TRBJ1-1; D ambiguous. The germline gives CDR1 LGHDT, CDR2 YNNKEL (reference sequence). This CDR3 comprises 12 residues. DNA of the CDR3: TGTGCCAACAGCCAAGCGGGTCCGGGGGCTTTCTTT. Its protein product is CANSQAGPGAFF.

This clonotype has at least ten counts. The chain employs TRBV7-2 and TRBJ2-3; D gene unclear. V shed 8 bases and J shed 2 bases, with 11 bases lying between them. The germline CDR1 and CDR2 sequences are SGHTA and FQGNSA. This CDR3 has 13 amino acids. CDR3 DNA: TGTGCCAGCGGCAAACAGTTCACAGATACGCAGTATTTT. Amino acid sequence: CASGKQFTDTQYF.

CDR3 sequence: CASSSTGTSDEETQYF. The CDR3 DNA reads as TGTGCCAGCAGTTCGACCGGGACTAGCGATGAAGAGACCCAGTACTTC. V usage is TRBV28 and J usage is TRBJ2-5; 10 bases are a match to TRBD2. J lost 3 bases, V lost 4 bases, and 8 bases had no gene match. Germline CDR1 and CDR2: MDHEN and SYDVKM. CDR3 length equals 16 residues.

This clonotype was recorded at least ten times. This chain uses TRBV28 with TRBJ1-1, with a tentative D call TRBD1 (5 bases). The CDR3 has 13 residues. The germline gives CDR1 MDHEN, CDR2 SYDVKM. V was shortened by 8 bases and J by 3 bases, with 13 bases between the two germline ends. The CDR3 DNA follows: TGTGCCAGCGAGGGGTTGGCGTACACTGAAGCTTTCTTT. It is translated as CASEGLAYTEAFF. The whole variable domain, filled in from reference TRBV28 and TRBJ1-1, reads DVKVTQSSRYLVKRTGEKVFLECVQDMDHENMFWYRQDPGLGLRLIYFSYDVKMKEKGDIPEGYSVSREKKERFSLILESASTNQTSMYLCASEGLAYTEAFFGQGTRLTVV.

The V gene is TRBV4-2, the J gene TRBJ2-5; perhaps D is TRBD1 or TRBD2 (5 bases each). The CDR3 length is 18 residues. Trimming shortened V by 1 base and J by 9 bases, and 27 bases separated the two germline ends. Germline values: CDR1 LGHNA, CDR2 YNFKEQ. CDR3 amino acids: CASSQGDGTGGDQGSQYF. DNA of the CDR3: TGTGCCAGCAGCCAAGGTGACGGGACCGGCGGCGACCAAGGGTCCCAGTACTTC.

This clonotype was recorded at least ten times. As DNA, the CDR3 is TGCAGCGTTTCCGCGGGAGGGACGGGGACAGATACGCAGTATTTT. Its translation: CSVSAGGTGTDTQYF. The rearrangement links TRBV29-1 to TRBJ2-3; 9 nucleotides agree with TRBD2. CDR1 and CDR2 (germline): SQVTM, ANQGSEA. The ends lost 5 bases at V and 3 bases at J; junction bases unmatched: 9. The CDR3 is 15 residues long.

This clonotype was recorded many times. V and J are TRBV28 and TRBJ2-2; 8 bases fit TRBD1. Germline V lookup: CDR1 MDHEN, CDR2 SYDVKM. The CDR3 has 19 amino acids. J gave up 3 bases and V 1 base, and 13 bases lay outside the gene matches. CDR3 residues: CASSLYWRQGRGDTGELFF. The CDR3 DNA is TGTGCCAGCAGTTTATATTGGAGACAGGGGCGGGGTGACACCGGGGAGCTGTTTTTT. Full variable domain (outside the CDR3, taken from reference TRBV28 and TRBJ2-2): DVKVTQSSRYLVKRTGEKVFLECVQDMDHENMFWYRQDPGLGLRLIYFSYDVKMKEKGDIPEGYSVSREKKERFSLILESASTNQTSMYLCASSLYWRQGRGDTGELFFGEGSRLTVL.

This chain joins TRBV27 and TRBJ1-1; D uncertain. Germline loops: CDR1 MNHEY, CDR2 SMNVEV (reference sequence). The CDR3 runs 13 residues. Between the trimmed V and J ends, which lost 7 bases and 4 bases, there was a span of 13 bases. The DNA for the CDR3 is TGTGCCAGCACCTCATTGGGTAGCACTGAAGCTTTCTTT. This codes for CASTSLGSTEAFF.

This clonotype was observed at least ten times. This chain's CDR3 is CATTIMTGVNYGYTF. The CDR3 DNA sequence: TGTGCCACCACAATTATGACAGGAGTAAACTATGGCTACACCTTC. The V and J genes are TRBV28 and TRBJ1-2; D perhaps matches TRBD1 (6 bases). CDR3 length: 15 residues. Per germline, CDR1 MDHEN and CDR2 SYDVKM. The V end was cut by 10 bases, the J end by 2 bases, with 20 bases between.

This clonotype was picked up many times. The chain couples TRBV7-2 to TRBJ2-1, with TRBD2 matching over 14 bases. V gave up 7 bases and J gave up 4 bases; unmatched junction bases: 9. This CDR3 is 17 amino acids long. The germline V gene encodes CDR1 SGHTA and CDR2 FQGNSA. Here the CDR3 DNA reads TGTGCCAGCAAATATGGACTAGCGGGAGGAAGGTACAATGAGCAGTTCTTC. Amino acids: CASKYGLAGGRYNEQFF.

This chain connects TRBV7-2 to TRBJ2-7, with 13 bases that match TRBD2. The CDR3 totals 15 residues. V gave up 5 bases and J gave up 6 bases; unmatched junction bases: 7. The V gene's germline CDR1 is SGHTA and CDR2 FQGNSA. For the CDR3, the DNA is TGTGCCAGCAGCCCACAGGGGACTAGCGGGACCGAGCAGTACTTC. It yields the protein CASSPQGTSGTEQYF.

This clonotype was seen repeatedly, ten times or more. The rearrangement uses TRBV30 and TRBJ1-3; possibly TRBD1 for D (6 bases). Germline values: CDR1 GTSNPN, CDR2 SVGIG (reference sequence). Deletions cut 4 bases from V and 3 bases from J, with 7 bases between. The CDR3 sequence is 12 residues long. The CDR3 reads CAWKGDGNTIYF. The CDR3 DNA sequence: TGTGCCTGGAAGGGGGATGGAAACACCATATATTTT.

This clonotype was recorded many times. The V gene is TRBV20-1, the J gene TRBJ1-5; possible D gene TRBD1, 6 bases. Germline values: CDR1 DFQATT, CDR2 SNEGSKA (reference sequence). This CDR3 contains 13 residues. V lost 4 bases and J 3 bases, leaving 10 bases between the germline ends. CDR3: CSATGAINQPQHF. CDR3 nucleotide sequence: TGCAGTGCTACAGGGGCGATCAATCAGCCCCAGCATTTT.

The J gene is TRBJ2-5, the V gene TRBV2, with D possibly matching TRBD2 (6 bases). This CDR3 comprises 15 residues. Trimming removed 2 bases from V and 3 bases from J, with 13 bases in between. From germline, CDR1 is SNHLY and CDR2 FYNNEI. DNA of the CDR3: TGTGCCAGCAGTGAATCCTCGGCGGGGAAAGAGACCCAGTACTTC. It specifies CASSESSAGKETQYF.

This clonotype was seen only a few times. The V and J genes are TRBV6-1 and TRBJ1-2; possibly TRBD1 for D (6 bases). Trimming left V 6 bases short and J 8 bases short, with 13 bases between. CDR3 length: 12 amino acids. Germline values: CDR1 MNHNS, CDR2 SASEGT. CDR3 amino acids: CASRAGAGGYTF. The CDR3 DNA is TGTGCCAGCAGGGCGGGGGCAGGCGGCTACACCTTC.

Concerning this clonotype itself: At one end the junction does not follow the germline gene, possibly because of a read error. The V gene is TRBV6-5, the J gene TRBJ2-5; weak D call: TRBD2 (6 bases). In germline, CDR1 is MNHEY, CDR2 SVGAGI. The CDR3 extends over 14 amino acids. The CDR3 protein is CASSYGGFEETQCF. The CDR3 bases are TGTGCCAGCAGTTACGGGGGGTTTGAAGAGACCCAGTGCTTC.

This clonotype has a count of ten or more. The rearrangement links TRBV7-3 to TRBJ2-5; D gene unclear. Per the germline V gene, CDR1 is SGHTA and CDR2 is FQGTGA. Deletions cut 1 base from V and 0 bases from J, with 12 bases between. The CDR3 has 16 amino acids. In DNA, the CDR3 is TGTGCCAGCAGCTTAAATGGTCCTCTGTACCAAGAGACCCAGTACTTC. Translated, it gives CASSLNGPLYQETQYF.

In its sample, this clonotype was seen a few times. This sequence joins TRBV20-1 and TRBJ2-4; D uncertain. V was clipped by 3 bases and J by 6 bases, with 12 bases between them. CDR1 DFQATT and CDR2 SNEGSKA come from the germline V gene (reference sequence). There are 13 residues in the CDR3. CDR3 amino acids: CSARRPTLNIQYF. The CDR3 bases are TGCAGTGCTAGGCGCCCAACCCTAAACATTCAGTACTTC.

V and J are TRBV20-1 and TRBJ2-3; the match to TRBD2 covers 15 bases. The trim removed 5 bases at V and 1 base at J, leaving 7 bases unmatched. The length of the CDR3 is 17 residues. Germline V gives CDR1 DFQATT, CDR2 SNEGSKA (reference sequence). CDR3 protein: CSALRTSGRVGTDTQYF. CDR3 bases: TGCAGTGCTTTACGGACTAGCGGGAGGGTTGGCACAGATACGCAGTATTTT.